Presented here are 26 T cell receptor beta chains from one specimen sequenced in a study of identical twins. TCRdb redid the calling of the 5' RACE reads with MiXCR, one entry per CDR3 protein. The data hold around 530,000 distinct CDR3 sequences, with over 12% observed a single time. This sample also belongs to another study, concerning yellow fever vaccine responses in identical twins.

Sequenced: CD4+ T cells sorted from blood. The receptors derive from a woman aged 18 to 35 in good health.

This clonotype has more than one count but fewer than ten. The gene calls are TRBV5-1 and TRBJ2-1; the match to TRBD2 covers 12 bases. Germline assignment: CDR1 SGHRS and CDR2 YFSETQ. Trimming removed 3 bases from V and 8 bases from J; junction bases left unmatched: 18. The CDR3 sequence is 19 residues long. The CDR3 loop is CASSSTYSLRLAGEDEQFF. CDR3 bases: TGCGCCAGCAGCTCCACCTATTCCCTCAGACTAGCGGGAGAGGATGAGCAGTTCTTC.

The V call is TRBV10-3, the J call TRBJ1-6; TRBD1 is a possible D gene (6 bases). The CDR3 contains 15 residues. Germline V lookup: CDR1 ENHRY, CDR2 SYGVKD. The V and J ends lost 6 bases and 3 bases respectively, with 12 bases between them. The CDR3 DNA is TGTGCCATCAGCCCGGACAGCTACTATAATTCACCCCTCCACTTT. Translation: CAISPDSYYNSPLHF.

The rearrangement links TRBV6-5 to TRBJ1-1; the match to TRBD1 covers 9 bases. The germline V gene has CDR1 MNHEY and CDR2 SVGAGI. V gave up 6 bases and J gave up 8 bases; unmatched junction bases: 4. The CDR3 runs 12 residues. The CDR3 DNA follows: TGTGCCAGCAGGGGACAGGGATTCGAAGCTTTCTTT. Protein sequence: CASRGQGFEAFF.

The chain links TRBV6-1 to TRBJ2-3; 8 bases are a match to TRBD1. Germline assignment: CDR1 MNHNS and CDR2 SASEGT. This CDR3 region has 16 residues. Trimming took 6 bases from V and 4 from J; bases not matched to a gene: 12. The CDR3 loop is CASSPGWAGGADTQYF. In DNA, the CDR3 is TGTGCCAGCAGCCCCGGGTGGGCAGGGGGCGCAGATACGCAGTATTTT.

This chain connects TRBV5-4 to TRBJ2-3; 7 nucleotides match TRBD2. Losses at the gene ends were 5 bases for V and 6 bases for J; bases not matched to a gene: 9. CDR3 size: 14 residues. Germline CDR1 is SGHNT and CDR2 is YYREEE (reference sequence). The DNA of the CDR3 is TGTGCCAGCAGGAACCCTGCGGGAGCCGATACGCAGTATTTT. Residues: CASRNPAGADTQYF.

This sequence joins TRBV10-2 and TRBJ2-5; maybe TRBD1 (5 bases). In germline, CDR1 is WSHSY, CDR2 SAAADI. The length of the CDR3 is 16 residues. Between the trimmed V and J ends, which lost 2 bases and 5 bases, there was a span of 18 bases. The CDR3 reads CASSERLTVLVETQYF. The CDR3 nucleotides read TGCGCCAGCAGTGAGAGGTTGACAGTCCTCGTGGAGACCCAGTACTTC.

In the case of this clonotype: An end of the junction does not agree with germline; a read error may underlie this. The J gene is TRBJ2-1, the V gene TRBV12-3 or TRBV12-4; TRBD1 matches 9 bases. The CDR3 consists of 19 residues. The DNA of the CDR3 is TGTACCAGCAGTTTATTTTTCGGTTTGGGGGACAGGGCCTACAATGAGCAGTTCTTC. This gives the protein CTSSLFFGLGDRAYNEQFF.

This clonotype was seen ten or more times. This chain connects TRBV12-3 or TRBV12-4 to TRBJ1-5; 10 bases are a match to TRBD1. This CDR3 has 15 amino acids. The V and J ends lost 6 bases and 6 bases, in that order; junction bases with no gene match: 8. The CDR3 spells CASRTGTGAAQPQHF. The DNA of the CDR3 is TGTGCCAGCAGGACCGGGACAGGGGCGGCTCAGCCCCAGCATTTT.

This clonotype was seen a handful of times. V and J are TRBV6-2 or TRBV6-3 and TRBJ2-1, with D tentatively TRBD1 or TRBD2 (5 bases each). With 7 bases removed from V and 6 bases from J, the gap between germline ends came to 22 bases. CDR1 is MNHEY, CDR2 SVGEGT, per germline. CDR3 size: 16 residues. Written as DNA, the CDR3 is TGTGCCAGCACCAAAAGTCGGGACGTAGCATCCAATGAGCAGTTCTTC. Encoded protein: CASTKSRDVASNEQFF.

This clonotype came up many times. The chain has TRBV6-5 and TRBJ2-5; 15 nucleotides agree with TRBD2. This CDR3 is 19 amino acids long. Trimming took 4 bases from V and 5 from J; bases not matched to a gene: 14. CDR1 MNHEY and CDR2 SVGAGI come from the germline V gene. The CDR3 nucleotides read TGTGCCAGCAGTTCCGGACTAGCGGGGGGGCCAAAGTATACGGAGACCCAGTACTTC. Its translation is CASSSGLAGGPKYTETQYF.

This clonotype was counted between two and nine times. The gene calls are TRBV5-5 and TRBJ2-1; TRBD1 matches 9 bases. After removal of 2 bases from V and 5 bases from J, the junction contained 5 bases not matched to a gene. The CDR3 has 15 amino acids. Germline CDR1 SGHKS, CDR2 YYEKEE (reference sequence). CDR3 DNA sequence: TGTGCCAGCAGCTTCACGGGACAGGGAAACAATGAGCAGTTCTTC. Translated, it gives CASSFTGQGNNEQFF.

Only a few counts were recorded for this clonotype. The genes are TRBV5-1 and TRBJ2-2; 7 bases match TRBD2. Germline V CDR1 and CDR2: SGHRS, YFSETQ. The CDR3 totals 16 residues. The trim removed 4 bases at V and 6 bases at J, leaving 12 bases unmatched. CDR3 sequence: CASSLGTAGAPGELFF. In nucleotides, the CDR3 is TGCGCCAGCAGCCTTGGTACTGCGGGAGCCCCCGGGGAGCTGTTTTTT.

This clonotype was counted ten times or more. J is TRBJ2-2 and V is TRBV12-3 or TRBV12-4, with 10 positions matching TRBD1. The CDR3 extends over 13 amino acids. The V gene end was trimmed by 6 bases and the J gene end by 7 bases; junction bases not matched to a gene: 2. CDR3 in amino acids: CASRGQGLGELFF. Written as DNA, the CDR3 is TGTGCCAGCAGGGGACAGGGGCTCGGGGAGCTGTTTTTT.

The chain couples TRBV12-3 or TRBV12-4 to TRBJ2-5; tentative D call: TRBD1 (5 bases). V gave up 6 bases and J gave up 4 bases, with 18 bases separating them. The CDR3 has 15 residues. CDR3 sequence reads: CASSLQSTGVETQYF. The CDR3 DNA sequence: TGTGCCAGCAGCCTTCAAAGCACAGGTGTAGAGACCCAGTACTTC.

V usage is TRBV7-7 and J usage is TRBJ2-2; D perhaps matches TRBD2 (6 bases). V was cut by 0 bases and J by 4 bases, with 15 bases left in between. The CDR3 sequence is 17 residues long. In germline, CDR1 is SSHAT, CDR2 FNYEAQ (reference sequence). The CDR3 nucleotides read TGTGCCAGCAGCTTAGCGCCTGCTCTAGCGCGCACCGGGGAGCTGTTTTTT. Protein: CASSLAPALARTGELFF. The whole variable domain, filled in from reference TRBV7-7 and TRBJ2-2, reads GAGVSQSPRYKVTKRGQDVTLRCDPISSHATLYWYQQALGQGPEFLTYFNYEAQPDKSGLPSDRFSAERPEGSISTLTIQRTEQRDSAMYRCASSLAPALARTGELFFGEGSRLTVL.

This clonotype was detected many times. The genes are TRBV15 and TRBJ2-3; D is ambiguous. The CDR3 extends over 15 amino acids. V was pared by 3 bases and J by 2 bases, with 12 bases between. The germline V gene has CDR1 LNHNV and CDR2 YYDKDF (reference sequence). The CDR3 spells CATSSQVGPTDTQYF. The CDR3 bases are TGTGCCACCAGCAGCCAAGTAGGACCCACAGATACGCAGTATTTT.

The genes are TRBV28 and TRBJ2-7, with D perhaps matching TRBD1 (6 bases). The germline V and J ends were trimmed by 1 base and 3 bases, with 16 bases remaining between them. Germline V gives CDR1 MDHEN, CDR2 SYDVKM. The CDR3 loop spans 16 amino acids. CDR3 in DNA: TGTGCCAGCAGTTTATCCGACAGGAGCAGTCTCTACGAGCAGTACTTC. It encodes CASSLSDRSSLYEQYF.

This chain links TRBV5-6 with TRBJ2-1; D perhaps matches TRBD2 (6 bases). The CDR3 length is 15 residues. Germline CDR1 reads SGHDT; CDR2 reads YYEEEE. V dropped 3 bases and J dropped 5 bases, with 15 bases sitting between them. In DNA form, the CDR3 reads TGTGCCAGCAGCTCCTCCCTTAGCGGACACAATGAGCAGTTCTTC. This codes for CASSSSLSGHNEQFF. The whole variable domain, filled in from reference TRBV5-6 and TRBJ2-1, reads DAGVTQSPTHLIKTRGQQVTLRCSPKSGHDTVSWYQQALGQGPQFIFQYYEEEERQRGNFPDRFSGHQFPNYSSELNVNALLLGDSALYLCASSSSLSGHNEQFFGPGTRLTVL.

CDR3 amino acids: CASSQVSGQTYEQYV. CDR3 nucleotide sequence: TGCGCCAGCAGCCAAGTATCGGGGCAGACCTACGAGCAGTACGTC. The V and J genes are TRBV4-1 and TRBJ2-7; perhaps D is TRBD1 or TRBD2 (5 bases each). CDR1 and CDR2 from the germline V gene are MGHRA and YSYEKL. Trimming removed 1 base at V and 2 bases at J, with 12 bases between. This CDR3 spans 15 amino acids.

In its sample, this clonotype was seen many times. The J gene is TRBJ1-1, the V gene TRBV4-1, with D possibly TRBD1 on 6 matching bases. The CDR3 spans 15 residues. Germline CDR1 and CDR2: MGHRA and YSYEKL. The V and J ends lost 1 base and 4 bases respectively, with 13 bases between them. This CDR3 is CASSQGPGAATEAFF. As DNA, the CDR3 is TGCGCCAGCAGCCAAGGTCCGGGGGCAGCCACTGAAGCTTTCTTT.

The CDR3 DNA reads as TGCGCCAGCAGCCATCGTGGGACTAGCGGGAGATGGGTCGGGAACACCGGGGAGCTGTTTTTT. Translated: CASSHRGTSGRWVGNTGELFF. The chain links TRBV4-1 to TRBJ2-2; 14 positions agree with TRBD2. The CDR3 spans 21 residues. Germline loops: CDR1 MGHRA, CDR2 YSYEKL. V was clipped by 3 bases and J by 1 base; unmatched bases: 13.

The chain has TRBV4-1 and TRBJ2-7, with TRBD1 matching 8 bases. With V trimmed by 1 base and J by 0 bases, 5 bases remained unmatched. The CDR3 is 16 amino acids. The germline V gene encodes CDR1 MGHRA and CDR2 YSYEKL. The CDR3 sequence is CASSQVGTGSSYEQYF. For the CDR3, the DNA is TGCGCCAGCAGCCAAGTGGGGACAGGCAGCTCCTACGAGCAGTACTTC.

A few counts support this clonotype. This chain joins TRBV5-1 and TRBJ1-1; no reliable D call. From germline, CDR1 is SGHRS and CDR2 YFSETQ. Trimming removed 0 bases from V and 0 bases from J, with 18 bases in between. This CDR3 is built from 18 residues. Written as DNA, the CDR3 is TGCGCCAGCAGCTTGGATGGTAGCACCCCGCTTATGAACACTGAAGCTTTCTTT. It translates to CASSLDGSTPLMNTEAFF.

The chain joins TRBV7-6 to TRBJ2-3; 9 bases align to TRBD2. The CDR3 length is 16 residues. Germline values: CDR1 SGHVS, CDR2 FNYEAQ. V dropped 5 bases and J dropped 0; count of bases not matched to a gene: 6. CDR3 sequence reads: CASSARLADSTDTQYF. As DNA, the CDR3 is TGTGCCAGCAGCGCCAGACTAGCGGATAGCACAGATACGCAGTATTTT.

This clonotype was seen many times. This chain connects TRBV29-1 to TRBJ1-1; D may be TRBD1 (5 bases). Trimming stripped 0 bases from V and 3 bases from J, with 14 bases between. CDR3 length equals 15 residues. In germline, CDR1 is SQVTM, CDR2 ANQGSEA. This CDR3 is CSVEDRGRHDTEAFF. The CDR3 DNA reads TGCAGCGTTGAAGATCGGGGCAGGCATGACACTGAAGCTTTCTTT.

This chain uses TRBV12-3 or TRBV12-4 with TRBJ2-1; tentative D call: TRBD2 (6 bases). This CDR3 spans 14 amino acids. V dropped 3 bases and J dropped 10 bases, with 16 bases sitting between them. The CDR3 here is CASSLITGETEQFF. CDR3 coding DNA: TGTGCCAGCAGTTTGATTACGGGGGAGACGGAGCAGTTCTTC.